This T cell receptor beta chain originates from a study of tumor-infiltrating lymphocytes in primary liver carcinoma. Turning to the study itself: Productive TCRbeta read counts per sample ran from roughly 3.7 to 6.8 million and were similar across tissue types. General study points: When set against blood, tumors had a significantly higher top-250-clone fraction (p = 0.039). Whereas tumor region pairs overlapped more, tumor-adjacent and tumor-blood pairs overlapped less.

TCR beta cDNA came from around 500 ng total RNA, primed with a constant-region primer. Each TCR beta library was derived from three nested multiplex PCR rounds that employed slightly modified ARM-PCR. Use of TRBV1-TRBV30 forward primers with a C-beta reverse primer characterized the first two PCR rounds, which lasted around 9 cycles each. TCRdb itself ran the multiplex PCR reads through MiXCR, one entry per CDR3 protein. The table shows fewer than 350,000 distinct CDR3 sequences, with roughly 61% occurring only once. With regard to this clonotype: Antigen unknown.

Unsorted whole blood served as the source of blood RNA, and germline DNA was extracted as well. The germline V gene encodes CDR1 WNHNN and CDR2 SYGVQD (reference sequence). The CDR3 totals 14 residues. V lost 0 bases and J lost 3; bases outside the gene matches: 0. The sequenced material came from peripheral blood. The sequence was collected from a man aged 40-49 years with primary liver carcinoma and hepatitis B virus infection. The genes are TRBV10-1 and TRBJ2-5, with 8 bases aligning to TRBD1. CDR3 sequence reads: CASSESDREETQYF. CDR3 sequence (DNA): TGCGCCAGCAGTGAGTCGGACAGGGAAGAGACCCAGTACTTC.